This T cell receptor (beta chain) was identified in a study of T cell repertoires in aging, cancer and after chemotherapy. Study-wide background: Roughly 8.8 million TCR reads made up the full dataset. Whole-study findings and limits: Across the chemotherapy interval, each cancer cohort showed higher median generation probability, suggesting thymic rebound. Immunological memory after chemotherapy cannot be judged from the repertoire data.

Rearranged V-D-J TRB sequences were amplified with a mixed TRB-A/B primer pool. Each CDR3 protein is one row after TCRdb ran MiXCR on the multiplex PCR reads. Altogether some 1,400 distinct CDR3 sequences are present, 46% being singletons, with the ten largest covering 15% to 20%. With regard to this clonotype: Antigen specificity is unknown.

Peripheral blood genomic DNA, not sorted cells or RNA, was the template. The sample consisted of blood. This receptor was obtained from a human donor with a blood cancer.

CDR3 loop: CASSYQDGNSPLHF. CDR3 bases: TGTGCCAGCAGTTATCAGGACGGTAATTCACCCCTCCACTTT. The rearrangement links TRBV6-5 to TRBJ1-6; no clear D. Germline CDR1 reads MNHEY; CDR2 reads SVGAGI. The CDR3 is 14 residues long. Deletions cut 3 bases from V and 6 bases from J, with 9 bases between.